The 32 T cell receptor beta chains given below trace back to one sample, sequenced in a study of blood T cell repertoires in COVID-19. Some clones are missing from TCRdb's copy, which holds only in-frame ones; the method was immunoSEQ multiplex PCR. This sample has 240,000 or so clones, with roughly 83% found just once. The source material was peripheral blood. The receptors come from a woman aged 80 or over with acute or convalescent COVID-19.

The chain recombines TRBV5-5 with TRBJ2-7; D is possibly TRBD1 (6 bases). Germline V gene data show CDR1 as SGHKS and CDR2 as YYEKEE (reference sequence). Trimming left V 0 bases short and J 2 bases short, with 18 bases between. This CDR3 region has 17 residues. The chain's CDR3 is CASSLAPTGSSAYEQYF. For the CDR3, the DNA is TGTGCCAGCAGCTTGGCCCCCACAGGGTCCTCCGCCTACGAGCAGTACTTC. The complete variable domain, with remaining parts taken from reference TRBV5-5 and TRBJ2-7, reads DAGVTQSPTHLIKTRGQQVTLRCSPISGHKSVSWYQQVLGQGPQFIFQYYEKEERGRGNFPDRFSARQFPNYSSELNVNALLLGDSALYLCASSLAPTGSSAYEQYFGPGTRLTVT.

The CDR3 nucleotides read TGTGCCACCAGCAGAGAGTTAAGCTATGTCACAGCGGTGACCGGGGAGCTGTTTTTT. This translates into CATSRELSYVTAVTGELFF. This chain connects TRBV15 to TRBJ2-2, with TRBD2 as a possible D gene (5 bases). This CDR3 spans 19 amino acids. Germline CDR1 LNHNV, CDR2 YYDKDF (reference sequence). V was clipped by 0 bases and J by 5 bases, with 22 bases between them.

The DNA for the CDR3 is TGTGCCAGCAGCCAAGAAGCCCGGACAGGGGAAAAACTGTTTTTT. Protein product: CASSQEARTGEKLFF. The chain joins TRBV3-1 (or the pseudogene TRBV3-2) to TRBJ1-4; 8 nucleotides agree with TRBD1. V trimming: 0 bases; J trimming: 8 bases; junction bases outside the gene matches: 5. The CDR3 length is 15 residues. CDR1 and CDR2 from the germline V gene are LGHDT and YNNKEL (reference sequence).

V is TRBV3-1 (or the pseudogene TRBV3-2) and J is TRBJ1-2; TRBD1 might be the D (5 bases). V dropped 7 bases and J dropped 6 bases, with 12 bases sitting between them. The CDR3 contains 12 residues. Germline-derived CDR1 and CDR2 are LGHDT and YNNKEL (reference sequence). Here the CDR3 reads CASTYGGDGYTF. The CDR3 nucleotides are TGTGCCAGCACCTACGGAGGGGATGGCTACACCTTC.

The chain recombines TRBV7-9 with TRBJ2-1; TRBD1 might be the D (6 bases). Germline CDR1 reads SEHNR; CDR2 reads FQNEAQ (reference sequence). Trimming stripped 5 bases from V and 6 bases from J, with 11 bases between. The CDR3 runs 13 residues. CDR3 amino acids: CASSGSDSNEQFF. CDR3 coding DNA: TGTGCCAGCAGCGGTTCGGACAGCAATGAGCAGTTCTTC.

The chain is built from TRBV16 and TRBJ1-1; D is perhaps TRBD1 (6 bases). Per the germline V gene, CDR1 is KGHSY and CDR2 is FQNENV. This CDR3 spans 14 amino acids. V gave up 4 bases and J gave up 0 bases, with 9 bases separating them. Written as DNA, the CDR3 is TGTGCCAGCAGCCGCACAGGGATGAACACTGAAGCTTTCTTT. It is translated as CASSRTGMNTEAFF.

The V gene is TRBV2, the J gene TRBJ1-5, with D unclear. The ends were cut back, 7 bases at V and 6 bases at J, with 10 bases in the middle. Looked up from germline, CDR1 is SNHLY and CDR2 is FYNNEI. The CDR3 runs 12 residues. Written as DNA, the CDR3 is TGTGCCAGCACGAGGGCCGGTCAGCCCCAGCATTTT. Protein: CASTRAGQPQHF.

The chain employs TRBV7-8 and TRBJ1-6; 7 bases agree with TRBD1. Germline values: CDR1 SGHVS, CDR2 FQNEAQ. Trimming removed 0 bases from V and 9 bases from J; junction bases left unmatched: 5. The length of the CDR3 is 15 residues. The CDR3 sequence: CASSLATGALSPLHF. The CDR3 bases are TGTGCCAGCAGCTTAGCAACAGGGGCACTTTCACCCCTCCACTTT.

The chain combines TRBV6-1 with TRBJ2-2, with a weak D call TRBD1 (5 bases). Trimming took 6 bases from V and 2 from J, leaving 10 bases between them. Germline V lookup: CDR1 MNHNS, CDR2 SASEGT. This CDR3 has 14 residues. The CDR3 sequence is CASRWQGNTGELFF. The CDR3, as DNA: TGTGCCAGCAGGTGGCAGGGTAACACCGGGGAGCTGTTTTTT.

The chain links TRBV10-3 to TRBJ1-4, with TRBD1 identical over 12 bases. After removal of 6 bases from V and 7 bases from J, the junction contained 6 bases not matched to a gene. The CDR3 totals 15 residues. CDR1 is ENHRY, CDR2 SYGVKD, per germline. CDR3 sequence: CAISARDRGLEKLFF. The CDR3 coding sequence is TGTGCCATCAGCGCCCGGGACAGGGGGCTTGAAAAACTGTTTTTT.

The gene calls are TRBV10-1 and TRBJ1-5; D uncertain. Germline V lookup: CDR1 WNHNN, CDR2 SYGVQD (reference sequence). The CDR3 loop spans 13 amino acids. V lost 9 bases and J 0 bases, leaving 9 bases between the germline ends. CDR3 amino acids: CASTKYSNQPQHF. The CDR3 DNA follows: TGCGCCAGTACAAAATATAGCAATCAGCCCCAGCATTTT.

This rearrangement joins TRBV2 to TRBJ1-2; TRBD1 agrees at 8 bases. CDR3 length: 14 amino acids. Per germline, CDR1 SNHLY and CDR2 FYNNEI. Trimming removed 1 base from V and 8 bases from J; junction bases left unmatched: 6. The DNA for the CDR3 is TGTGCCAGCAGTGAAGGGGCAGGGGGCGTGGGCTACACCTTC. This codes for CASSEGAGGVGYTF.

The CDR3 spells CASGGSGGGPSYNEQFF. CDR3 coding DNA: TGTGCCAGCGGGGGGAGCGGGGGAGGGCCCTCCTACAATGAGCAGTTCTTC. This chain links TRBV2 with TRBJ2-1; 8 bases match TRBD2. Germline V CDR1 and CDR2: SNHLY, FYNNEI. CDR3 length: 17 amino acids. The V segment lost 8 bases and the J segment 0 bases; nucleotides outside the gene matches: 12.

The chain is built from TRBV11-2 and TRBJ1-1; D may be TRBD1 (5 bases). Per the germline V gene, CDR1 is SGHAT and CDR2 is FQNNGV. The V and J ends lost 3 bases and 4 bases respectively, with 9 bases between them. The CDR3 sequence is 13 residues long. The CDR3 protein is CASSFQGGTEAFF. In DNA form, the CDR3 reads TGTGCCAGCAGCTTTCAGGGAGGCACTGAAGCTTTCTTT.

The chain links TRBV6-4 to TRBJ1-4; D is ambiguous. The germline CDR1 and CDR2 sequences are MRHNA and SNTAGT. The CDR3 totals 11 residues. Between the trimmed V and J ends, which lost 8 bases and 7 bases, there was a span of 8 bases. CDR3 sequence reads: CASPVGEKLFF. CDR3 DNA: TGTGCCAGCCCGGTTGGTGAAAAACTGTTTTTT.

V is TRBV7-9 and J is TRBJ2-5, with 9 bases lining up with TRBD2. J was trimmed by 0 bases and V by 10 bases; bases with no gene match: 6. The CDR3 contains 14 residues. The germline gives CDR1 SEHNR, CDR2 FQNEAQ (reference sequence). CDR3 in DNA: TGTGCCAACGTAGCGGGGGAAAACCAAGAGACCCAGTACTTC. Amino acids: CANVAGENQETQYF.

This clone occurred once. The chain has TRBV12-3 or TRBV12-4 and TRBJ2-7; no definite D call. Trimming stripped 7 bases from V and 1 base from J, with 11 bases between. The CDR3 is made up of 13 amino acids. CDR3 in amino acids: CASTWSGSYEQYF. The CDR3 DNA is TGTGCCAGCACCTGGTCGGGTTCCTACGAGCAGTACTTC.

The chain joins TRBV2 to TRBJ1-6; D call uncertain. V was trimmed by 7 bases and J by 6 bases, leaving 16 bases between them. The germline CDR1 and CDR2 sequences are SNHLY and FYNNEI. This CDR3 spans 15 amino acids. The CDR3: CASMPPNLANSPLHF. The CDR3 coding sequence is TGTGCCAGCATGCCCCCAAATTTAGCTAATTCACCCCTCCACTTT.

The rearrangement links TRBV18 to TRBJ2-6; TRBD1 might be the D (5 bases). V lost 4 bases and J 3 bases, leaving 7 bases between the germline ends. Germline-derived CDR1 and CDR2 are KGHSH and LQKENI. The CDR3 has 14 amino acids. This chain's CDR3 is CASSQGNGANVLTF. The DNA of the CDR3 is TGTGCCAGCTCACAGGGGAATGGGGCCAACGTCCTGACTTTC.

The rearrangement uses TRBV5-1 and TRBJ1-2, with TRBD1 matching over 9 bases. This CDR3 contains 16 residues. The V and J ends lost 0 bases and 1 base, in that order; junction bases with no gene match: 4. Germline CDR1 SGHRS, CDR2 YFSETQ. The CDR3, as DNA: TGCGCCAGCAGCTTGGGACAGGGGGAGCGTAACTATGGCTACACCTTC. Residues: CASSLGQGERNYGYTF.

The V call is TRBV7-6, the J call TRBJ2-1; 11 bases are shared with TRBD2. The CDR3 length is 19 residues. The junction had 11 bases not matched to a gene; V was cut back by 4 bases and J by 0 bases. Germline V gene sequence: CDR1 SGHVS, CDR2 FNYEAQ. Here the CDR3 reads CASSSRASGGISSYNEQFF. The CDR3 DNA sequence: TGTGCCAGCAGCTCCCGGGCTAGCGGGGGGATAAGCTCCTACAATGAGCAGTTCTTC.

The chain employs TRBV9 and TRBJ1-1; tentative D call: TRBD1 (5 bases). The CDR3 loop spans 14 amino acids. V dropped 3 bases and J dropped 5 bases, with 14 bases sitting between them. Germline-derived CDR1 and CDR2 are SGDLS and YYNGEE. The CDR3 bases are TGTGCCAGCAGCGAGGTGCAGGGAGGGACTGAAGCTTTCTTT. Protein sequence: CASSEVQGGTEAFF.

This chain joins TRBV14 and TRBJ1-2; possible D gene TRBD1, 5 bases. V lost 3 bases and J 3 bases, leaving 8 bases between the germline ends. Germline CDR1 SGHDN, CDR2 FVKESK. The CDR3 contains 13 residues. The CDR3 protein is CASSHQTDYGYTF. The CDR3 DNA sequence: TGTGCCAGCAGCCACCAGACAGACTATGGCTACACCTTC.

The chain has TRBV7-9 and TRBJ1-6; tentative D call: TRBD1 (5 bases). V dropped 3 bases and J dropped 5 bases, with 8 bases sitting between them. This CDR3 spans 14 amino acids. Germline V gene lookup returns CDR1 SEHNR and CDR2 FQNEAQ (reference sequence). Here the CDR3 reads CASSLARDNSPLHF. CDR3 nucleotides: TGTGCCAGCAGCTTGGCCAGGGATAATTCACCCCTCCACTTT.

This chain connects TRBV7-2 to TRBJ1-3, with no clear D. The CDR3 totals 15 residues. Deletions cut 1 base from V and 0 bases from J, with 7 bases between. The germline V gene encodes CDR1 SGHTA and CDR2 FQGNSA. The CDR3 coding sequence is TGTGCCAGCAGCTTAGATACAAACTCTGGAAACACCATATATTTT. It translates to CASSLDTNSGNTIYF.

A single count supports this clone. The junction differs from germline at one of its ends, possibly a read error. V gene TRBV5-1 combines with J gene TRBJ1-1, with 7 positions matching TRBD1. The germline gives CDR1 SGHRS, CDR2 YFSETQ. CDR3 size: 14 residues. CDR3 bases: TGCGCCAGCACCTTGACAGGGTCGGACACTGAAGCTTTCTTT. As protein: CASTLTGSDTEAFF.

The rearrangement uses TRBV19 and TRBJ1-1; 9 bases are shared with TRBD1. V dropped 5 bases and J dropped 4; count of bases not matched to a gene: 5. Germline CDR1 and CDR2: LNHDA and SQIVND (reference sequence). This CDR3 region has 14 residues. The CDR3: CASSPGQGPTEAFF. CDR3 bases: TGTGCCAGTAGTCCCGGACAGGGGCCCACTGAAGCTTTCTTT.

The J gene is TRBJ2-5, the V gene TRBV6-4; maybe TRBD2 (5 bases). Trimming removed 6 bases from V and 1 base from J, with 12 bases in between. CDR3 size: 14 residues. The germline V gene encodes CDR1 MRHNA and CDR2 SNTAGT. This CDR3 reads CASSDREIQETQYF. DNA for the CDR3: TGTGCCAGCAGCGACCGGGAAATCCAAGAGACCCAGTACTTC.

This clone was picked up one time. The chain has TRBV28 and TRBJ2-1; 8 bases match TRBD1. This CDR3 has 15 residues. Germline V gene data show CDR1 as MDHEN and CDR2 as SYDVKM. The junction had 7 bases not matched to a gene; V was cut back by 4 bases and J by 5 bases. The CDR3 is CASSSQGAGDNEQFF. The DNA for the CDR3 is TGTGCCAGCAGTTCTCAGGGGGCCGGGGACAATGAGCAGTTCTTC. Full variable domain (remainder filled in from reference TRBV28 and TRBJ2-1): DVKVTQSSRYLVKRTGEKVFLECVQDMDHENMFWYRQDPGLGLRLIYFSYDVKMKEKGDIPEGYSVSREKKERFSLILESASTNQTSMYLCASSSQGAGDNEQFFGPGTRLTVL.

The V call is TRBV7-6, the J call TRBJ2-1; D may be TRBD2 (7 bases). Germline CDR1 reads SGHVS; CDR2 reads FNYEAQ. V gave up 1 base and J gave up 0 bases, with 13 bases separating them. The CDR3 spans 17 residues. This CDR3 is CASSLGVRGGSYNEQFF. DNA for the CDR3: TGTGCCAGCAGCTTAGGGGTTAGGGGGGGCTCCTACAATGAGCAGTTCTTC.

V is TRBV11-2 and J is TRBJ2-3, with D tentatively TRBD1 (6 bases). Germline CDR1 reads SGHAT; CDR2 reads FQNNGV. The V end was cut by 3 bases, the J end by 4 bases, with 14 bases between. The CDR3 length is 15 residues. CDR3 amino acids: CASSFSGNRADTQYF. CDR3 coding DNA: TGTGCCAGCAGCTTTTCCGGGAACAGGGCAGATACGCAGTATTTT.

To note about this clone: Its ends do not fully match the called genes, so a read error is possible. The V and J genes are TRBV28 and TRBJ2-2; 10 nucleotides match TRBD1. Germline values: CDR1 MDHEN, CDR2 SYDVKM. The length of the CDR3 is 16 residues. The CDR3, as DNA: TGTGCCAGCAGTCCCCGACAGGGGGCGAAAACCGGGGAGCTGTTTTTT. It specifies CASSPRQGAKTGELFF.